This section outlines one T cell receptor (beta chain) sequence together with its context. This record comes from a study of blood T cell repertoires in COVID-19. In the study overall: Acute-phase and convalescent COVID-19 samples originated in the United States, Italy and Spain.

The CDR3 contains 14 residues. V lost 5 bases and J 1 base, leaving 11 bases between the germline ends. Germline loops: CDR1 SGHAT, CDR2 FQNNGV. Here immunoSEQ multiplex PCR was the method, and the copy in TCRdb shows in-frame clones only, minus some. This table holds some 83,000 clones, over 80% found once. The chain uses TRBV11-2 and TRBJ1-1, with D tentatively TRBD1 (6 bases). This sequence originates from a man aged 50 or older with acute or convalescent COVID-19. Specimen: peripheral blood. The CDR3 reads CASSLRQENTEAFF. In DNA form, the CDR3 reads TGTGCCAGCAGCCTCCGACAGGAGAACACTGAAGCTTTCTTT.